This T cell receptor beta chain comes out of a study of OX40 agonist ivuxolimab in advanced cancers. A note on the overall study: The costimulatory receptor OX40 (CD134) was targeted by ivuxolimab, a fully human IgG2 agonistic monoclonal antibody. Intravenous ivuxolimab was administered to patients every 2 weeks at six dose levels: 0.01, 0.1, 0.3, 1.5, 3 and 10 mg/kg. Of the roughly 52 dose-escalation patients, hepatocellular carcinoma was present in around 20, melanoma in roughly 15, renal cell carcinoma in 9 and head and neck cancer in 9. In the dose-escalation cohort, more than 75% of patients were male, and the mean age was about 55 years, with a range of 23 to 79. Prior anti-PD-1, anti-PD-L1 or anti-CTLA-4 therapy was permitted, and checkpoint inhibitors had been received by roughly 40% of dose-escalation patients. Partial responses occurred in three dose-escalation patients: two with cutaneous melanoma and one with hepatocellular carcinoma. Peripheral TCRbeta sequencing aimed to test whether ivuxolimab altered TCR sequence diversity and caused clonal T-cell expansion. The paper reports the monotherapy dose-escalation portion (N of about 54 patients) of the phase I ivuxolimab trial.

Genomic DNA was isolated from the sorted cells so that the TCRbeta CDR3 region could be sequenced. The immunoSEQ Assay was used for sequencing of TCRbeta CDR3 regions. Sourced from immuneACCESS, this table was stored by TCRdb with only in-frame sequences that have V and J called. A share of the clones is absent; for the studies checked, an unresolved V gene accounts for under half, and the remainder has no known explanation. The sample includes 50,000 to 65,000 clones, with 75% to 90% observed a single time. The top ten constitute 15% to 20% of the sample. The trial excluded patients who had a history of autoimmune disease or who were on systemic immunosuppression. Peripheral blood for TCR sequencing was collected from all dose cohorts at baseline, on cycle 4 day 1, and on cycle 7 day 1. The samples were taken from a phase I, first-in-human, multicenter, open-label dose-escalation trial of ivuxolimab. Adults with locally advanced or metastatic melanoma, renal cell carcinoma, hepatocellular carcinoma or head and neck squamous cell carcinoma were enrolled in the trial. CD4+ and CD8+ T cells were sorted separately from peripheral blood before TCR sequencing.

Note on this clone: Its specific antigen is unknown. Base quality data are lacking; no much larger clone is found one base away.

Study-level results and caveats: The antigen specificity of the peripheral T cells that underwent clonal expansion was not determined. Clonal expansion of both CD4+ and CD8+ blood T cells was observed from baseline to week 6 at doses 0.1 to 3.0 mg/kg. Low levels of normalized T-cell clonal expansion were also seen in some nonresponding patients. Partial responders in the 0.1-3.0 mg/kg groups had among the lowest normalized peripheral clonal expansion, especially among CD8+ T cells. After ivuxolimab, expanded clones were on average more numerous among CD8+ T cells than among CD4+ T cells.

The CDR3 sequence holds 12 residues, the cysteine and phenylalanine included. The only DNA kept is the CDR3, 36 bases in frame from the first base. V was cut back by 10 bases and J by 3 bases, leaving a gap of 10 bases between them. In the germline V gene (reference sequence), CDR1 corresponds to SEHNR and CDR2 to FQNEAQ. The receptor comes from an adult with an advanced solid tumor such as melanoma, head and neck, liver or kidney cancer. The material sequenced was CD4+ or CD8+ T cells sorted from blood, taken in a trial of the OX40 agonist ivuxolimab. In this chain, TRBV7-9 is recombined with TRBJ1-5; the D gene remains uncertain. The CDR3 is CAIIRANQPQHF. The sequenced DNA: TGTGCCATCATAAGGGCCAATCAGCCCCAGCATTTT.